One sample yielded the 25 T cell receptor beta chains listed below, sequenced in a study of Graves' ophthalmopathy and Graves' hyperthyroidism. CDR3 regions of TCR beta were amplified from RNA transcripts. First-round RT-PCR with HTBI primers preceded a second-round multiplex PCR. TCRdb analysed the multiplex PCR reads with MiXCR anew, one entry per CDR3 protein. This sample has roughly 160,000 distinct CDR3 sequences, with over 35% found just once. The sequencing sample was made of peripheral blood. Receptors originate from a woman aged 40 to 50 with Graves' ophthalmopathy.

This clonotype is medium-sized in the sample. The chain is built from TRBV5-1 and TRBJ2-2, with D perhaps matching TRBD1 (6 bases). The CDR3 is 12 amino acids. Germline CDR1 is SGHRS and CDR2 is YFSETQ. Trimming removed 7 bases at V and 10 bases at J, with 14 bases between. The chain's CDR3 is CASAETGKELFF. CDR3 DNA sequence: TGCGCCAGCGCCGAGACAGGAAAGGAGCTGTTTTTT.

The table lists this clonotype with a few counts. The chain links TRBV2 to TRBJ2-4; no firm D call. V was cut by 6 bases and J by 0 bases, with 27 bases left in between. This CDR3 has 20 residues. In germline, CDR1 is SNHLY, CDR2 FYNNEI. DNA of the CDR3: TGTGCCAGCAGAGGATTGGGGATTCTATTCGACGAGTTAGCCAAAAACATTCAGTACTTC. Its translation is CASRGLGILFDELAKNIQYF.

This chain connects TRBV6-2 or TRBV6-3 to TRBJ1-1; no clear D gene. Germline-derived CDR1 and CDR2 are MNHEY and SVGEGT. The CDR3 has 13 residues. V was pared by 2 bases and J by 7 bases, with 11 bases between. Here the CDR3 reads CASSYLEEIEAFF. The DNA of the CDR3 is TGTGCCAGCAGTTACCTGGAGGAGATTGAAGCTTTCTTT.

The chain carries TRBV28 and TRBJ1-6; TRBD1 is a possible D gene (5 bases). V lost 3 bases and J lost 7, with 16 bases in between. Germline V gene sequence: CDR1 MDHEN, CDR2 SYDVKM. This CDR3 is built from 16 residues. This CDR3 is CASSFAKGRLNSPLHF. CDR3 DNA: TGTGCCAGCAGTTTCGCTAAGGGACGGTTGAATTCACCCCTCCACTTT.

The chain carries TRBV6-2 or TRBV6-3 and TRBJ1-5; a possible D gene is TRBD1 (5 bases). Germline V CDR1 and CDR2: MNHEY, SVGEGT. Trimming stripped 5 bases from V and 3 bases from J, with 14 bases between. The CDR3 is 15 residues long. The chain's CDR3 is CASSRGLLSNQPQHF. In nucleotides, the CDR3 is TGTGCCAGCAGTAGGGGACTTCTCTCCAATCAGCCCCAGCATTTT.

This clonotype was recorded many times. This chain connects TRBV5-1 to TRBJ2-5; no definite D call. CDR1 is SGHRS, CDR2 YFSETQ, per germline. There are 12 residues in the CDR3. Trimming took off 2 bases at V and 5 bases at J, with 7 bases between the two ends. The CDR3 DNA sequence: TGCGCCAGCAGCTTACTACGGGAGACCCAGTACTTC. Translation gives CASSLLRETQYF. Drawing the rest from reference TRBV5-1 and TRBJ2-5, the complete variable domain is KAGVTQTPRYLIKTRGQQVTLSCSPISGHRSVSWYQQTPGQGLQFLFEYFSETQRNKGNFPGRFSGRQFSNSRSEMNVSTLELGDSALYLCASSLLRETQYFGPGTRLLVL.

The gene calls are TRBV5-1 and TRBJ2-7; D call uncertain. V was trimmed by 4 bases and J by 6 bases, leaving 17 bases between them. Germline loops: CDR1 SGHRS, CDR2 YFSETQ. The CDR3 sequence is 14 residues long. As DNA, the CDR3 is TGCGCCAGCAGCAGCCGGGTCGTGGGGTCCGAGCAGTACTTC. As protein: CASSSRVVGSEQYF. Full variable domain (outside the CDR3, taken from reference TRBV5-1 and TRBJ2-7): KAGVTQTPRYLIKTRGQQVTLSCSPISGHRSVSWYQQTPGQGLQFLFEYFSETQRNKGNFPGRFSGRQFSNSRSEMNVSTLELGDSALYLCASSSRVVGSEQYFGPGTRLTVT.

The V gene is TRBV20-1, the J gene TRBJ2-2; 9 bases align to TRBD2. Germline-derived CDR1 and CDR2 are DFQATT and SNEGSKA (reference sequence). The CDR3 covers 16 residues. Trimming took 5 bases from V and 0 from J; bases not matched to a gene: 7. CDR3 nucleotide sequence: TGCAGTGCTCCAAGTCCTAGCGGGACGAACACCGGGGAGCTGTTTTTT. Residues: CSAPSPSGTNTGELFF.

The chain has TRBV28 and TRBJ1-2, with D possibly being TRBD1 (5 bases). This CDR3 region has 14 residues. Germline values: CDR1 MDHEN, CDR2 SYDVKM. Between the trimmed V and J ends, which lost 5 bases and 10 bases, there was a span of 20 bases. The CDR3 DNA sequence: TGTGCCAGCAGTCAGGGTTTTGGGACGTGGGACTACACCTTC. As protein: CASSQGFGTWDYTF.

The chain combines TRBV12-3 or TRBV12-4 with TRBJ1-2; D gene uncertain. The CDR3 has 13 amino acids. V was shortened by 6 bases and J by 4 bases, with 12 bases between the two germline ends. CDR3 DNA: TGTGCCAGCAGCGAAGAGGTCTCCTATGGCTACACCTTC. Amino acids: CASSEEVSYGYTF.

There are many counts of this clonotype. The chain combines TRBV7-8 with TRBJ2-2; TRBD1 matches 10 bases. Trimming at V came to 5 bases and at J to 7 bases, leaving 4 bases not matched to a gene. The CDR3 is 14 amino acids. Germline V CDR1 and CDR2: SGHVS, FQNEAQ. The CDR3 spells CASSPDRGDGELFF. CDR3 nucleotides: TGTGCCAGCAGCCCGGACAGGGGGGACGGGGAGCTGTTTTTT.

This clonotype was counted many times. The CDR3 does not end in the conserved phenylalanine or tryptophan, so this is likely a read error. The chain carries TRBV28 and TRBJ2-7; a weak D match, TRBD2 (6 bases). Trimming pared 5 bases from V and 0 bases from J, leaving 11 bases between. Germline loops: CDR1 MDHEN, CDR2 SYDVKM. This CDR3 contains 14 residues. CDR3 nucleotide sequence: TGTGCCAGCAGTCAAGGAGGGAGCTCCTACGAGCAGTACCTC. Amino acid sequence: CASSQGGSSYEQYL.

This clonotype came up many times. CDR3 sequence: CASSQEKLSYEQYF. CDR3 coding DNA: TGCGCCAGCAGCCAAGAGAAGCTCTCCTACGAGCAGTACTTC. This chain joins TRBV4-1 and TRBJ2-7; D is undetermined. The CDR3 covers 14 residues. Trimming took off 0 bases at V and 0 bases at J, with 6 bases between the two ends. The germline gives CDR1 MGHRA, CDR2 YSYEKL.

This clonotype has ten or more counts. V usage is TRBV5-1 and J usage is TRBJ1-2, with D possibly being TRBD1 (5 bases). Germline V gives CDR1 SGHRS, CDR2 YFSETQ. Between the trimmed V and J ends, which lost 4 bases and 2 bases, there was a span of 9 bases. The CDR3 is made up of 13 amino acids. The CDR3 is CASSQGRNYGYTF. CDR3 DNA sequence: TGCGCCAGCAGCCAGGGACGGAACTATGGCTACACCTTC. Full variable domain (rest looked up from reference TRBV5-1 and TRBJ1-2): KAGVTQTPRYLIKTRGQQVTLSCSPISGHRSVSWYQQTPGQGLQFLFEYFSETQRNKGNFPGRFSGRQFSNSRSEMNVSTLELGDSALYLCASSQGRNYGYTFGSGTRLTVV.

This clonotype was seen more than once but under ten times. The chain uses TRBV6-2 or TRBV6-3 and TRBJ2-2; 11 nucleotides line up with TRBD2. Looked up from germline, CDR1 is MNHEY and CDR2 is SVGEGT. V was clipped by 6 bases and J by 5 bases; unmatched bases: 8. This CDR3 comprises 16 residues. In DNA, the CDR3 is TGTGCCAGCAGCACCGGGACTAGCGGAGAAACCGGGGAGCTGTTTTTT. Its protein is CASSTGTSGETGELFF.

This clonotype was counted ten times or more. This chain joins TRBV7-9 and TRBJ2-5; D unclear. Trimming left V 4 bases short and J 5 bases short, with 14 bases between. This CDR3 spans 14 amino acids. Germline V gives CDR1 SEHNR, CDR2 FQNEAQ (reference sequence). CDR3 nucleotides: TGTGCCAGCAGCTCTCATACCGCCGGGGAGACCCAGTACTTC. This gives the protein CASSSHTAGETQYF.

This clonotype was picked up many times. This chain links TRBV19 with TRBJ1-2; D is unclear. The CDR3 has 12 residues. Trimming stripped 4 bases from V and 5 bases from J, with 8 bases between. The germline CDR1 and CDR2 sequences are LNHDA and SQIVND (reference sequence). CDR3 DNA: TGTGCCAGTAGTACAACCATATATGGCTACACCTTC. It codes for CASSTTIYGYTF.

There are many counts of this clonotype. The chain has TRBV15 and TRBJ2-2; D is ambiguous. Germline loops: CDR1 LNHNV, CDR2 YYDKDF (reference sequence). The CDR3 extends over 13 amino acids. With 0 bases removed from V and 7 bases from J, the gap between germline ends came to 6 bases. This CDR3 reads CATSRDQDGELFF. The CDR3 DNA follows: TGTGCCACCAGCAGAGATCAGGACGGGGAGCTGTTTTTT.

This clonotype was detected ten times or more. V gene TRBV4-1 combines with J gene TRBJ2-5; a weak D match, TRBD1 (6 bases). This CDR3 contains 15 residues. Trimming took 4 bases from V and 2 from J, leaving 14 bases between them. Per the germline V gene, CDR1 is MGHRA and CDR2 is YSYEKL. The CDR3 spells CASSPQGRKQETQYF. The CDR3 DNA follows: TGCGCCAGCAGCCCCCAGGGGCGTAAGCAAGAGACCCAGTACTTC.

This clonotype was detected many times. This sequence joins TRBV5-6 and TRBJ2-7; no reliable D call. V was shortened by 5 bases and J by 4 bases, with 13 bases between the two germline ends. The CDR3 runs to 13 residues. The germline V gene has CDR1 SGHDT and CDR2 YYEEEE. The CDR3 sequence: CASSVQTRYEQYF. The CDR3 DNA sequence: TGTGCCAGCAGTGTCCAGACCAGGTACGAGCAGTACTTC.

This clonotype has ten or more counts. The genes are TRBV20-1 and TRBJ2-7; D is uncertain. This CDR3 region has 11 residues. V was trimmed by 0 bases and J by 4 bases, leaving 4 bases between them. CDR1 is DFQATT and CDR2 is SNEGSKA in the germline V gene (reference sequence). The CDR3 protein is CSARDLYEQYF. The CDR3 DNA follows: TGCAGTGCTAGAGATCTGTACGAGCAGTACTTC.

V and J are TRBV29-1 and TRBJ1-1, with D uncertain. The V gene lost 1 base and the J gene lost 0 bases, with 9 bases spanning the gap. Germline CDR1 reads SQVTM; CDR2 reads ANQGSEA. The CDR3 runs to 14 residues. The CDR3, as DNA: TGCAGCGTTGAAGTCGGTTACTTGAACACTGAAGCTTTCTTT. It translates to CSVEVGYLNTEAFF. Combining the CDR3 with reference TRBV29-1 and TRBJ1-1 gives the whole variable domain SAVISQKPSRDICQRGTSLTIQCQVDSQVTMMFWYRQQPGQSLTLIATANQGSEATYESGFVIDKFPISRPNLTFSTLTVSNMSPEDSSIYLCSVEVGYLNTEAFFGQGTRLTVV.

This clonotype was observed at least ten times. The genes are TRBV30 and TRBJ2-5; no firm D call. Germline CDR1 reads GTSNPN; CDR2 reads SVGIG (reference sequence). The CDR3 sequence is 11 residues long. V was pared by 7 bases and J by 1 base, with 7 bases between. The CDR3 region is CAFYSQETQYF. For the CDR3, the DNA is TGTGCCTTCTACTCCCAAGAGACCCAGTACTTC.

In this sample, this clonotype turned up many times. The rearrangement uses TRBV14 and TRBJ2-7; D ambiguous. V lost 1 base, J lost 2 bases, and 9 bases lay in between. This CDR3 comprises 14 residues. Germline V gives CDR1 SGHDN, CDR2 FVKESK. CDR3 loop: CASSQGRFTYEQYF. CDR3 sequence (DNA): TGTGCCAGCAGCCAAGGCCGATTCACCTACGAGCAGTACTTC.

The CDR3 sequence: CASSYLHGPSPEAFF. CDR3 sequence (DNA): TGTGCCAGCAGTTACCTACACGGACCCTCCCCTGAAGCTTTCTTT. The J gene is TRBJ1-1, the V gene TRBV6-2 or TRBV6-3; D unclear. V lost 2 bases, J lost 6 bases, and 16 bases lay in between. Germline-derived CDR1 and CDR2 are MNHEY and SVGEGT. The CDR3 extends over 15 amino acids.